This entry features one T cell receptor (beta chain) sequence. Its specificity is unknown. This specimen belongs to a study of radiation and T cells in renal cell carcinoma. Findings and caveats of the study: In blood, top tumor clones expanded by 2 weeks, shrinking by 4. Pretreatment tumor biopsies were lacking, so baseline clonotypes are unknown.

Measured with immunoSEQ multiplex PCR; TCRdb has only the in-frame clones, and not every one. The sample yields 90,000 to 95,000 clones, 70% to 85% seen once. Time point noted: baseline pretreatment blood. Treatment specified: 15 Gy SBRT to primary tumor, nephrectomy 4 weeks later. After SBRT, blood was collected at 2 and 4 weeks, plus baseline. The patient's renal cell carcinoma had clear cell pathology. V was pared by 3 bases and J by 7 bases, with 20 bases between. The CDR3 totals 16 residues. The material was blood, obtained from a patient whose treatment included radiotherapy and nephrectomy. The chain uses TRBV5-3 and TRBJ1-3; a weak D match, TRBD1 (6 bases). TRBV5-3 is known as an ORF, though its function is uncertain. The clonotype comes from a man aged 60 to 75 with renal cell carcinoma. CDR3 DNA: TGTGCCAGAAGCTCAAACCTTACAGGGTATCCCAACACCATATATTTT. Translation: CARSSNLTGYPNTIYF.